This T cell receptor (beta chain) was sequenced in a study of control samples from healthy donors and cancer patients (dated by TCRdb to 2018 to 2020). Library generation was performed with the immunoSEQ multiplex PCR assay. This is the immuneACCESS table as TCRdb keeps it, with only in-frame sequences that have V and J called. A part of the clones is gone; compared with another copy, unresolved V genes explain less than half, and the rest is unexplained. A total of approximately 53,000 clones appear in this sample, around 90% of them only once. Together, the top ten hold 0.91% of the sample. Here V drops 1 base and J drops 0 bases, and the junction holds 6 bases not matched to any gene. The CDR3 runs 17 amino acids, cysteine and phenylalanine included. The read is trimmed to its CDR3 DNA, 51 bases read in frame from base 1. In the germline V gene, CDR1 corresponds to MGHRA and CDR2 to YSYEKL. Worth noting for this clone: The target of this receptor is not known. Per-base quality was not reported, and no clone a single base away is much larger than it.

The receptor chain draws on TRBV4-1 and TRBJ1-5; 7 bases in the middle match TRBD1. The source material was PBMCs. This receptor was taken from a young man with colorectal cancer. The CDR3 region has the sequence CASSQGNRGVSNQPQHF. The nucleotides read TGCGCCAGCAGCCAAGGAAACAGGGGAGTTAGCAATCAGCCCCAGCATTTT.